The following is a T cell receptor (beta chain) sequence with its context. No antigen is known for it. Treatment of the sample: oral pan-JAK inhibitor, 5-10 mg twice daily. Reverse transcribed after extraction, RNA yielded cDNA as the sequencing template. TCRdb keeps only in-frame clones here, not all; method: immunoSEQ multiplex PCR. The sample lists approximately 120,000 clones, approximately 57% occurring once. The data are from a study of CD8+ T cells in alopecia areata. Study findings and constraints: The treated group had a single nonresponder, limiting CD8+ expansion-response conclusions.

Trimming removed 3 bases at V and 8 bases at J, with 21 bases between. This CDR3 has 15 amino acids. In germline, CDR1 is SGHRS, CDR2 YFSETQ. This sequence joins TRBV5-1 and TRBJ2-7; possible D gene TRBD2, 5 bases. Specimen: CD4+ T cells sorted from blood, collected at week 4, from a patient treated with tofacitinib. This TCR came from a human donor with alopecia areata. The CDR3 here is CASSSGISYRQQQYF. CDR3 coding DNA: TGCGCCAGCAGCTCCGGGATCTCTTACCGCCAGCAGCAGTACTTC.